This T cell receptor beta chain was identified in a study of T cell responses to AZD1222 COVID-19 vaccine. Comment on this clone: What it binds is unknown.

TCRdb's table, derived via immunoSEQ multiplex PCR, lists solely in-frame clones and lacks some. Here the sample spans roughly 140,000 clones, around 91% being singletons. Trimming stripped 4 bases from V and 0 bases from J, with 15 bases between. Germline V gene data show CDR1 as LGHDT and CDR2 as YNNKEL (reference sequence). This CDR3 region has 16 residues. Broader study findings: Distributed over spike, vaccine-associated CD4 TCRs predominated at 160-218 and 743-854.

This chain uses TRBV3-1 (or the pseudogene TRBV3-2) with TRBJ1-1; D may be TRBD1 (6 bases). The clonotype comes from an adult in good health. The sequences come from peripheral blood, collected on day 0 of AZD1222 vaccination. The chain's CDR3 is CASSPPGGDMNTEAFF. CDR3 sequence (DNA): TGTGCCAGCAGCCCTCCCGGTGGGGACATGAACACTGAAGCTTTCTTT.